A selection of T cell receptor beta chains follows, all from one sample in a study of shared T cell receptors in the human thymus. Clones were read by immunoSEQ multiplex PCR, and TCRdb kept only the in-frame ones, dropping some. The profile shows 600,000 to 900,000 clones, roughly 88% of them singletons. The same sample was also used in a study of human thymus T cells.

Specimen: thymocytes. The source is a girl under three years old with a congenital heart defect. Each CDR3 is given without its conserved first and last residue.

CDR3: ATIGKGGGTEAF
J: TRBJ1-1
length: 12
V: TRBV7-9

CDR3: ASSDGLGGGYGYT
J: TRBJ1-2
length: 13
V: TRBV25-1

CDR3: ASRIARRVQETQY
J: TRBJ2-5
length: 13
V: TRBV6-5

CDR3: ASSGAHQLQGEQY
J: TRBJ2-7
length: 13
V: TRBV9

CDR3: ASSGTSGGAGANVLT
J: TRBJ2-6
length: 15
V: TRBV10-2

CDR3: ARNSTGFDYGYT
J: TRBJ1-2
length: 12
V: TRBV6-8

CDR3: ASSPSPMKNQETQY
J: TRBJ2-5
length: 14
V: TRBV18

CDR3: ASSYSTNQPQH
J: TRBJ1-5
length: 11
V: TRBV6-5

CDR3: ASSLEQGLNYGYT
J: TRBJ1-2
length: 13
V: TRBV5-8

CDR3: ASSPDRGPARNTIY
J: TRBJ1-3
length: 14
V: TRBV7-9

CDR3: ASSFLEGYGYT
J: TRBJ1-2
length: 11
V: TRBV28

CDR3: ASTEGQRGTTYEQY
J: TRBJ2-7
length: 14
V: TRBV7-2

CDR3: ASSPRTATDTQY
J: TRBJ2-3
length: 12
V: TRBV12-1